In this sample, the clone carrying this T cell receptor beta chain turned up many times. What it binds is not known. These data originate in a study of T cells in Graves' hyperthyroidism and ophthalmopathy. Study-wide points: Most expanded thyroid clonotypes above 0.001 recurred in blood.

Fresh peripheral blood, about 10 ml of it, supplied the PBMCs. The germline V gene encodes CDR1 SGHTA and CDR2 FQGNSA. The length of the CDR3 is 13 residues. V was shortened by 3 bases and J by 0 bases, with 5 bases between the two germline ends. RNA transcripts yielded amplified TCR beta CDR3 regions. The primer set for the first-round RT-PCR of the TCR CDR3 was HTBI. One entry per CDR3 protein results from TCRdb running MiXCR on the multiplex PCR reads. The data hold about 840,000 distinct CDR3 sequences, with 35% to 45% observed a single time. Sequencing was performed on blood. The chain links TRBV7-2 to TRBJ2-5, with D hard to call. The TCR comes from a young man with Graves' hyperthyroidism. The CDR3 DNA reads as TGTGCCAGCAGCTTCGACAACCAAGAGACCCAGTACTTC. Its translation is CASSFDNQETQYF.